This is a list of T cell receptor beta chains from one sample in a study of blood T cell repertoires in COVID-19. Libraries were prepared by immunoSEQ multiplex PCR; TCRdb keeps only in-frame clonotypes and omits some of them. The sample yields hundreds of thousands of clones, roughly 84% seen once. The sample was peripheral blood. The origin of the receptors is an elderly woman with active or convalescent COVID-19. CDR3s include the opening cysteine and the closing phenylalanine or tryptophan. Each record gives: D gene, J gene, CDR3 length, V gene, clone size, CDR3 protein, CDR3 DNA. A D gene is named only where the DNA matches it firmly. Not every row has a clone size; where given, it reads once, few, many or a size class.

TRBD2,TRBJ2-3,15,TRBV7-2,-,CASSPSGRNTDTQYF,TGTGCCAGCAGCCCCAGCGGGAGAAACACAGATACGCAGTATTTT
TRBD1,TRBJ2-3,13,TRBV29-1,-,CSVEPGQGQTQYF,TGCAGCGTTGAACCCGGACAGGGGCAAACGCAGTATTTT
TRBD1,TRBJ2-1,15,TRBV28,-,CASSLKGTGWNEQFF,TGTGCCAGCAGTTTAAAAGGGACAGGGTGGAATGAGCAGTTCTTC
-,TRBJ1-5,14,TRBV5-4,few,CASSQGRSGQPQHF,TGTGCCAGCAGCCAGGGCAGGTCCGGACAGCCCCAGCATTTT
-,TRBJ2-1,14,TRBV5-1,-,CASSPPSFGNEQFF,TGCGCCAGCAGCCCTCCTAGCTTCGGTAATGAGCAGTTCTTC
TRBD1,TRBJ1-5,18,TRBV6-8,-,CASSYSSKGRTGNQPQHF,TGTGCCAGCAGTTACTCGAGTAAGGGGCGGACAGGGAATCAGCCCCAGCATTTT
-,TRBJ1-6,18,TRBV21-1,-,CASSVPITTGFLNSPLHF,TGTGCCAGCAGCGTCCCGATTACGACAGGGTTTTTGAATTCACCCCTCCACTTT
-,TRBJ1-1,13,TRBV3-1/TRBV3-2,-,CASSQEARTEAFF,TGTGCCAGCAGCCAAGAGGCCAGGACTGAAGCTTTCTTT
TRBD2,TRBJ2-1,15,TRBV20-1,once,CSASNVAGVYNEQFF,TGCAGTGCTAGTAATGTAGCGGGGGTCTACAATGAGCAGTTCTTC
-,TRBJ1-1,13,TRBV18,-,CASSLASSTEAFF,TGTGCCAGCTCACTAGCATCGAGCACTGAAGCTTTCTTT
TRBD1,TRBJ1-4,16,TRBV14,-,CASSQPGTGNNEKLFF,TGTGCCAGCAGCCAGCCCGGGACAGGCAATAATGAAAAACTGTTTTTT
-,TRBJ2-3,15,TRBV5-1,-,CASLLGAGETHTQYF,TGCGCCAGCTTGCTGGGGGCGGGAGAGACACATACGCAGTATTTT
-,TRBJ2-7,14,TRBV15,-,CATSRGGVTYEQYF,TGTGCCACCAGCAGAGGGGGAGTCACCTACGAGCAATACTTC
TRBD1,TRBJ1-1,16,TRBV7-3,-,CASSMTGGRANTEAFF,TGTGCCAGCAGCATGACAGGGGGCAGGGCGAACACTGAAGCTTTCTTT
TRBD1,TRBJ1-1,15,TRBV7-9,-,CASSTMGQGDTEAFF,TGTGCCAGCAGCACCATGGGACAGGGAGACACTGAAGCTTTCTTT
-,TRBJ2-7,14,TRBV7-9,-,CASSLAGSTVPFVF,TGTGCCAGCAGCCTTGCTGGTTCGACAGTACCCTTCGTCTTC
-,TRBJ2-5,15,TRBV4-3,once,CASSQEGGAWETQYF,TGCGCCAGCAGCCAAGAGGGGGGGGCATGGGAGACCCAGTACTTC
-,TRBJ2-5,12,TRBV10-1,-,CASSAGEETQYF,TGCGCCAGCAGTGCAGGGGAAGAGACCCAGTACTTC
TRBD1,TRBJ2-7,15,TRBV6-5,-,CASNPNGQGGGEQYF,TGTGCCAGCAACCCAAATGGACAGGGGGGAGGCGAGCAGTACTTC
-,TRBJ1-3,15,TRBV6-6,-,CASRGGGYSGNTIYF,TGTGCCAGCAGGGGGGGTGGTTACTCTGGAAACACCATATATTTT
TRBD1,TRBJ1-1,14,TRBV6-6,-,CASNQDRLNTEAFF,TGTGCCAGCAACCAGGACAGGCTAAACACTGAAGCTTTCTTT
TRBD1,TRBJ2-4,15,TRBV7-9,-,CASSLERQGENIQYF,TGTGCCAGCAGCTTAGAGAGACAGGGGGAAAACATTCAGTACTTC
-,TRBJ2-1,11,TRBV20-1,-,CSVLRVNEQFF,TGCAGTGTCTTGCGTGTTAATGAGCAGTTCTTC